The TCR beta chain under discussion was sequenced for a study of vaccination effects on CD4 cells after COVID-19. V dropped 1 base and J dropped 2 bases, with 10 bases sitting between them. The CDR3 runs to 15 residues. Germline V gene sequence: CDR1 SGHDT, CDR2 YYEEEE. This clone came up once. The antigen is undetermined. The table came from immunoSEQ multiplex PCR; TCRdb's copy has only in-frame clones and leaves some out. This sample has some 68,000 clones, with around 81% found just once. CD4+ T cells specific for antigen were expanded with viral peptide pools by the ViraFEST assay before sequencing. Having been cultured for 9 to 11 days, the cells underwent CD4+ T cell isolation. Vaccination of participants consisted of two doses of either the BNT162b2 or mRNA-1273 vaccine.

Sequences were derived from CD4+ T cells from PBMCs cultured with HCoV-229E spike peptides, sampled after COVID-19 vaccination. The receptor was derived from a human donor who received a COVID-19 vaccine. The V call is TRBV5-6, the J call TRBJ1-5; D not certain. CDR3 residues: CASSLRRSGNQPQHF. CDR3 bases: TGTGCCAGCAGCTTGCGCAGGAGCGGCAATCAGCCCCAGCATTTT.